One sample yielded the 29 T cell receptor beta chains listed below, sequenced in a study of T cell responses to AZD1222 COVID-19 vaccine. Sequenced by immunoSEQ multiplex PCR; TCRdb stores in-frame clones only, minus some. The table lists over 85,000 clones, approximately 88% of them singletons, with 11% to 15% in the top ten. The input for sequencing was peripheral blood, taken 28 days after the second AZD1222 dose. These TCRs come from an adult who received the AZD1222 COVID-19 vaccine.

The rearrangement joins TRBV10-2 to TRBJ2-7; D perhaps matches TRBD2 (5 bases). The V gene lost 8 bases and the J gene lost 7 bases, with 24 bases spanning the gap. Germline CDR1 reads WSHSY; CDR2 reads SAAADI. CDR3 size: 15 residues. CDR3 sequence reads: CASGFKKADSKEQYF. The CDR3 region has the DNA TGCGCCAGCGGGTTTAAAAAAGCGGATTCTAAAGAGCAGTACTTC.

This chain links TRBV12-3 or TRBV12-4 with TRBJ1-2; D is uncertain. Trimming removed 3 bases at V and 8 bases at J, with 7 bases between. The CDR3 extends over 11 amino acids. The CDR3 nucleotides read TGTGCCAGCAGTTTTGGTAACGGCTACACCTTC. Translated, it gives CASSFGNGYTF.

The chain carries TRBV11-2 and TRBJ2-7, with D perhaps matching TRBD1 (6 bases). Trimming removed 8 bases from V and 6 bases from J, with 14 bases in between. The CDR3 is made up of 12 amino acids. The germline gives CDR1 SGHAT, CDR2 FQNNGV. The CDR3 region is CASAAQGLEQYF. CDR3 DNA sequence: TGTGCCAGCGCGGCGCAGGGGCTCGAGCAGTACTTC.

The chain couples TRBV28 to TRBJ2-2; unclear D gene. The CDR3 runs to 12 residues. Germline-derived CDR1 and CDR2 are MDHEN and SYDVKM. The V and J ends lost 2 bases and 6 bases respectively, with 4 bases between them. This CDR3 is CASSLSAGELFF. The CDR3 nucleotides read TGTGCCAGCAGTTTAAGTGCCGGGGAGCTGTTTTTT.

This sequence joins TRBV2 and TRBJ2-1; the match to TRBD2 covers 7 bases. The junction had 4 bases not matched to a gene; V was cut back by 7 bases and J by 1 base. CDR1 and CDR2 from the germline V gene are SNHLY and FYNNEI. The CDR3 consists of 14 residues. The CDR3 reads CASTLAGSYNEQFF. The CDR3 DNA sequence: TGTGCCAGCACCTTAGCGGGTTCCTACAATGAGCAGTTCTTC.

The rearrangement uses TRBV10-3 and TRBJ2-7; D possibly uses TRBD1 or TRBD2 (5 bases each). V was trimmed by 7 bases and J by 0 bases, leaving 16 bases between them. CDR1 and CDR2 (germline): ENHRY, SYGVKD. This CDR3 region has 15 residues. The CDR3 is CAITLGEGSSYEQYF. The CDR3 region has the DNA TGTGCCATCACCCTGGGGGAAGGTAGCTCCTACGAGCAGTACTTC.

The J gene is TRBJ1-5, the V gene TRBV6-6; 10 positions agree with TRBD1. V lost 2 bases, J lost 6 bases, and 7 bases stayed unmatched. Germline CDR1 reads MNHNY; CDR2 reads SVGAGI (reference sequence). The CDR3 length is 16 residues. The CDR3 DNA reads as TGTGCCAGCAGTTACCAATCCGACAGGGGGCTTCAGCCCCAGCATTTT. It is translated as CASSYQSDRGLQPQHF.

The chain uses TRBV9 and TRBJ2-3; 13 bases fit TRBD2. The V gene's germline CDR1 is SGDLS and CDR2 YYNGEE. CDR3 size: 15 residues. With V trimmed by 7 bases and J by 0 bases, 2 bases remained unmatched. The CDR3 DNA is TGTGCCAGCGGGACTAGCGGGATTAGCACAGATACGCAGTATTTT. This encodes CASGTSGISTDTQYF.

This clone was picked up one time. The CDR3, as DNA: TGCAGTGCTAGTTTTCAGGGGGAGGGCCGCTCCTACAATGAGCAGTTCTTC. Its protein is CSASFQGEGRSYNEQFF. The rearrangement joins TRBV20-1 to TRBJ2-1; either TRBD1 or TRBD2 may fit D (7 bases each). Germline loops: CDR1 DFQATT, CDR2 SNEGSKA (reference sequence). The CDR3 is 17 amino acids. Between the trimmed V and J ends, which lost 3 bases and 0 bases, there was a span of 18 bases.

The table lists this clone with a count of one. The chain uses TRBV5-1 and TRBJ2-3, with no clear D. This CDR3 has 14 residues. The V end lost 4 bases, the J end lost 0 bases, and 9 bases lay between the germline ends. CDR1 is SGHRS, CDR2 YFSETQ, per germline. As DNA, the CDR3 is TGCGCCAGCAGCCCTCCCCTGAGCACAGATACGCAGTATTTT. Translation: CASSPPLSTDTQYF.

The genes are TRBV11-2 and TRBJ1-1, with 8 bases aligning to TRBD1. The V segment lost 6 bases and the J segment 3 bases; nucleotides outside the gene matches: 6. The length of the CDR3 is 14 residues. The germline V gene encodes CDR1 SGHAT and CDR2 FQNNGV. Here the CDR3 reads CASRFTGGHTEAFF. CDR3 nucleotide sequence: TGTGCCAGCAGGTTTACAGGGGGGCACACTGAAGCTTTCTTT.

The chain couples TRBV11-3 to TRBJ1-4; no reliable D call. CDR1 and CDR2 (germline): SGHNT, YENEEA. The CDR3 totals 13 residues. V lost 2 bases to trimming and J lost 7 bases, with 8 bases between them. CDR3 coding DNA: TGTGCCAGCAGCTTAACTTACGGTGAAAAACTGTTTTTT. Translating it yields CASSLTYGEKLFF.

The chain joins TRBV9 to TRBJ2-3; D not resolved. Germline-derived CDR1 and CDR2 are SGDLS and YYNGEE. Trimming took off 0 bases at V and 0 bases at J, with 8 bases between the two ends. The CDR3 is 15 amino acids. In DNA, the CDR3 is TGTGCCAGCAGCGTAGCTACCTCTAGCACAGATACGCAGTATTTT. The encoded protein is CASSVATSSTDTQYF.

J is TRBJ1-2 and V is TRBV6-2 or TRBV6-3; the D is unclear. V lost 2 bases to trimming and J lost 2 bases, with 6 bases between them. From germline, CDR1 is MNHEY and CDR2 SVGEGT. The CDR3 covers 13 residues. The CDR3 is CASSYEANYGYTF. The CDR3 DNA follows: TGTGCCAGCAGTTACGAGGCAAACTATGGCTACACCTTC.

This rearrangement joins TRBV7-2 to TRBJ1-1, with TRBD1 as a possible D gene (6 bases). The CDR3 sequence is 14 residues long. Deletions cut 5 bases from V and 4 bases from J, with 14 bases between. Germline V gene data show CDR1 as SGHTA and CDR2 as FQGNSA. The CDR3, as DNA: TGTGCCAGCAGCCCACAGGGAGGGGGCACTGAAGCTTTCTTT. It specifies CASSPQGGGTEAFF.

The chain links TRBV10-3 to TRBJ1-6; 10 nucleotides match TRBD1. J lost 7 bases, V lost 6 bases, and 3 bases had no gene match. The CDR3 runs to 14 residues. The V gene's germline CDR1 is ENHRY and CDR2 SYGVKD. The CDR3 loop is CAISGTGENSPLHF. The CDR3 DNA reads TGTGCCATCAGCGGGACAGGGGAAAATTCACCCCTCCACTTT.

The V call is TRBV7-3, the J call TRBJ2-6; the D gene is possibly TRBD1 (5 bases). This CDR3 contains 15 residues. Germline CDR1 is SGHTA and CDR2 is FQGTGA. V dropped 7 bases and J dropped 0 bases, with 10 bases sitting between them. The CDR3 sequence is CASTRVGSGANVLTF. In nucleotides, the CDR3 is TGTGCCAGCACCAGGGTTGGCTCTGGGGCCAACGTCCTGACTTTC.

The chain has TRBV4-3 and TRBJ2-1; 8 positions agree with TRBD2. Trimming cost V 0 bases and J 12 bases; bases outside gene matches: 10. The CDR3 extends over 15 amino acids. CDR1 and CDR2 from the germline V gene are LGHNA and YSLEER. The CDR3 DNA reads TGCGCCAGCAGCCAAGATACTAGCGGAACCAAGGTGCAGTTCTTC. It translates to CASSQDTSGTKVQFF.

The chain has TRBV5-1 and TRBJ2-7; TRBD1 agrees at 7 bases. V trimming: 0 bases; J trimming: 3 bases; junction bases outside the gene matches: 3. The germline V gene has CDR1 SGHRS and CDR2 YFSETQ. CDR3 length: 14 amino acids. CDR3 bases: TGCGCCAGCAGCTTGGACCGACAGGGCTACGAGCAGTACTTC. It encodes CASSLDRQGYEQYF.

This sequence joins TRBV6-5 and TRBJ2-7; TRBD2 agrees at 8 bases. CDR1 and CDR2 from the germline V gene are MNHEY and SVGAGI. Trimming removed 2 bases from V and 6 bases from J; junction bases left unmatched: 6. The CDR3 consists of 14 residues. CDR3 amino acids: CASSYGLAGGEQYF. In DNA form, the CDR3 reads TGTGCCAGCAGTTACGGCCTAGCGGGTGGCGAGCAGTACTTC.

The V and J genes are TRBV28 and TRBJ2-2; D unclear. The CDR3 is 13 residues long. V dropped 7 bases and J dropped 5 bases, with 11 bases sitting between them. Germline loops: CDR1 MDHEN, CDR2 SYDVKM. The CDR3 DNA reads as TGTGCCAGCACCCGCCCTGGGACCGGGGAGCTGTTTTTT. It is translated as CASTRPGTGELFF.

The chain is built from TRBV25-1 and TRBJ1-4, with a tentative D call TRBD1 (6 bases). This CDR3 is 15 amino acids long. V lost 4 bases and J lost 6, with 15 bases in between. CDR1 is MGHDK and CDR2 is SYGVNS in the germline V gene. The CDR3 loop is CASSGAGAADEKLFF. In DNA, the CDR3 is TGTGCCAGCAGTGGGGCAGGGGCGGCAGATGAAAAACTGTTTTTT.

The CDR3 spells CASSLDSHEGQPQHF. For the CDR3, the DNA is TGCGCCAGCAGCTTGGACAGCCATGAAGGTCAGCCCCAGCATTTT. The gene calls are TRBV5-1 and TRBJ1-5; D uncertain. CDR3 length equals 15 residues. Deletions cut 0 bases from V and 6 bases from J, with 13 bases between. Germline lookup yields CDR1 SGHRS and CDR2 YFSETQ.

The chain is built from TRBV7-9 and TRBJ1-5; D is uncertain. The ends were cut back, 3 bases at V and 2 bases at J, with 8 bases in the middle. Germline V gene lookup returns CDR1 SEHNR and CDR2 FQNEAQ (reference sequence). The CDR3 length is 14 residues. The CDR3 DNA reads TGTGCCAGCAGCTTTTCGGGAGGCAATCAGCCCCAGCATTTT. Its protein product is CASSFSGGNQPQHF.

A single count supports this clone. The junction shows a germline mismatch at one end, possibly a read error. V usage is TRBV28 and J usage is TRBJ1-4; D perhaps matches TRBD1 (5 bases). CDR1 is MDHEN and CDR2 is SYDVKM in the germline V gene. The CDR3 has 14 residues. The CDR3 loop reads CARSLGGGWEKLFF. CDR3 in DNA: TGTGCCCGCAGCCTGGGGGGGGGATGGGAAAAACTGTTTTTT.

As regards this clone: This may be a read error: a much more frequent sequence differs by one nucleotide. This sample includes further DNA sequences coding for the same CDR3. This CDR3 is CASSPPGDTEAFF. The CDR3 bases are TGTGCCAGCAGCCCCCCTGGGGACACTGAAGCTTTCTTT. The chain carries TRBV7-9 and TRBJ1-1; D unresolved. The CDR3 loop spans 13 amino acids. CDR1 and CDR2 from the germline V gene are SEHNR and FQNEAQ (reference sequence). V lost 5 bases, J lost 3 bases, and 10 bases lay in between.

The chain joins TRBV10-3 to TRBJ2-1; 10 bases are shared with TRBD1. Looked up from germline, CDR1 is ENHRY and CDR2 is SYGVKD. V lost 6 bases, J lost 8 bases, and 10 bases stayed unmatched. The CDR3 is 15 amino acids. The CDR3 DNA reads TGTGCCATCAGCAACCCTGGGACAGGGGAGGATGAGCAGTTCTTC. It encodes CAISNPGTGEDEQFF.

CDR3 sequence: CAWSGNGGNTIYF. CDR3 nucleotides: TGTGCCTGGAGTGGTAACGGAGGAAACACCATATATTTT. The V call is TRBV30, the J call TRBJ1-3; D is uncertain. Germline CDR1 and CDR2: GTSNPN and SVGIG (reference sequence). Trimming cost V 1 base and J 4 bases, with 8 bases left between them. The CDR3 runs to 13 residues.

This sequence joins TRBV7-9 and TRBJ2-7; no clear D gene. V gave up 5 bases and J gave up 2 bases, with 10 bases separating them. This CDR3 is built from 13 residues. CDR1 is SEHNR, CDR2 FQNEAQ, per germline (reference sequence). The CDR3 DNA follows: TGTGCCAGCAGCGCAGCATTGCCCTACGAGCAGTACTTC. Its translation is CASSAALPYEQYF.